This is a list of T cell receptor beta chains from one sample in a study of post-analysis software for immune sequencing data. One entry per CDR3 protein, called by TCRdb with MiXCR from the PCR reads. The table has roughly 600,000 distinct CDR3 sequences, around 47% seen once. The sample taken for sequencing was blood. The receptors stem from a girl aged 10 to 17 with multiple sclerosis. Both conserved end residues are part of each CDR3. A D gene is named only where the DNA matches it firmly. A clone size is listed for some rows: how often the clone was seen (once, few, many), or a class if it is expanded.

TRBV12-3/TRBV12-4	TRBJ2-7	.	few	TGTGCCAGCACCCTGATGTGGGGTTCCGGCTCCTACGAGCAGTACTTC	CASTLMWGSGSYEQYF
TRBV4-1	TRBJ2-7	TRBD2	.	TGCGCCAGCAGCCCCGGACGTAGCGGGGGCTCCGAGCAGTACTTC	CASSPGRSGGSEQYF
TRBV27	TRBJ1-2	.	few	TGTGCCAGCAGTCAGACCCCGGACTATGGCTACACCTTC	CASSQTPDYGYTF
TRBV5-1	TRBJ2-1	TRBD2	.	TGCGCCAGCAGCTTGGAGCGGGGTATGATTTACAATGAGCAGTTCTTC	CASSLERGMIYNEQFF
TRBV20-1	TRBJ2-1	.	few	TGCAGTGCTAATAGAGGGGATTACAATGAGCAGTTCTTC	CSANRGDYNEQFF
TRBV29-1	TRBJ2-7	.	.	TGCAGCGCCCAGGGTATCGACGAGCAGTACTTC	CSAQGIDEQYF
TRBV27	TRBJ2-7	.	.	TGTGCCAGCAGTTTATTCTCAGGAGGGCTGGAGGAGCAGTACTTC	CASSLFSGGLEEQYF
TRBV5-6	TRBJ2-5	TRBD2	few	TGTGCCAGCAGCTTGGAAACTAGCGGGGACCCAACGGAGACCCAGTACTTC	CASSLETSGDPTETQYF
TRBV5-6	TRBJ2-1	.	.	TGTGCCAGCAGCTTGTTTGGGGGGGCGGGTTTGAATGAGCAGTTCTTC	CASSLFGGAGLNEQFF
TRBV12-3/TRBV12-4	TRBJ2-7	TRBD1	.	TGTGCCAGCAGTTCGACAGGGACCTACGAGCAGTACTTC	CASSSTGTYEQYF
TRBV7-8	TRBJ2-5	.	few	TGTGCCAGCAGCTTAATCAGGGGTGAAGAGACCCAGTACTTC	CASSLIRGEETQYF
TRBV25-1	TRBJ2-1	.	.	TGTGCCAGCAGAGGGGACGGAGTCTCCTACAATGAGCAGTTCTTC	CASRGDGVSYNEQFF
TRBV5-6	TRBJ2-1	.	.	TGTGCCAGCAGCTCCCCTGGGCGGGCGAGCACAAATGAGCAGTTCTTC	CASSSPGRASTNEQFF
TRBV29-1	TRBJ2-1	TRBD1	many	TGCAGCGCCGGGACAGGGGCCTTCTCCTACAATGAGCAGTTCTTC	CSAGTGAFSYNEQFF
TRBV29-1	TRBJ2-7	.	many	TGCAGCGTTGAAGTCCGGGACTACGAGCAGTACTTC	CSVEVRDYEQYF
TRBV7-8	TRBJ2-1	.	.	TGTGCCAGCAGCTTAGACTTTAATATCTACAATGAGCAGTTCTTC	CASSLDFNIYNEQFF
TRBV6-1	TRBJ1-1	.	.	TGTGCCAGCAGTGTCAGGGGAGAGAACACTGAAGCTTTCTTT	CASSVRGENTEAFF
TRBV10-3	TRBJ2-1	TRBD1	few	TGTGCCATCAGTGAGTCTCGACAGGGGGGTGATGAGCAGTTCTTC	CAISESRQGGDEQFF
TRBV5-6	TRBJ2-1	.	.	TGTGCCAGCAGCCCCGAGCGCGGCAGGGACTTCCTTCCTGGGTACAATGAGCAGTTCTTC	CASSPERGRDFLPGYNEQFF
TRBV5-5	TRBJ1-1	.	once	TGTGCCAGCAGCCCTAGAGGACATGGTGAAGCTTTCTTT	CASSPRGHGEAFF
TRBV28	TRBJ1-6	.	.	TGTGCCAGTAAAATCGGACGGGACCATAATTCACCCCTCCACTTT	CASKIGRDHNSPLHF
TRBV13	TRBJ1-2	.	.	TGTGCCAGCAGCTTAACCCCAGCTATCTATGGCTACACCTTC	CASSLTPAIYGYTF
TRBV4-1	TRBJ2-7	.	few	TGCGCCAGCAGCCCCCGGGACCGCTACGAGCAGTACTTC	CASSPRDRYEQYF
TRBV6-5	TRBJ2-1	TRBD2	.	TGTGCCAGCACACCGGGACTAGCGGCGAATGAGCAGTTCTTC	CASTPGLAANEQFF
TRBV20-1	TRBJ2-1	TRBD2	.	TGCAGTGCTGTCCGACTAGCGGGAGGTCACAATGAGCAGTTCTTC	CSAVRLAGGHNEQFF
TRBV9	TRBJ1-1	.	.	TGTGCCAGCAGCGTCTTATTGAGCGGAAACACTGAAGCTTTCTTT	CASSVLLSGNTEAFF
TRBV6-4	TRBJ1-5	.	once	TGTGCCAGCAGTGAGATCCCAGGAATCAATCAGCCCCAGCATTTT	CASSEIPGINQPQHF
TRBV2	TRBJ2-2	TRBD1	.	TGTGCCAGCAGGGGAGAACGGACAGGGGGGAGCGGGGAGCTGTTTTTT	CASRGERTGGSGELFF